This T cell receptor (beta chain) derives from a study of blood T cell repertoires in COVID-19. For the study at large: There were acute and convalescent COVID-19 samples, and they came from the United States, Italy and Spain. Sources were T cells, B-cell-depleted T cells, or PBMCs; the material itself was cDNA or gDNA.

Per the study methods: Reference gene primer amplification gave nucleated cell count estimates. Profiled with immunoSEQ multiplex PCR; TCRdb holds only in-frame clones, not every one. V, J and clone size were drawn from that table, and D and trimming were deduced from the DNA. The table has around 200,000 clones, approximately 84% seen once. Germline V gene lookup returns CDR1 SGHAT and CDR2 FQNNGV. This CDR3 comprises 16 residues. Losses at the gene ends were 4 bases for V and 6 bases for J; bases not matched to a gene: 9. The sample was peripheral blood. This chain links TRBV11-2 with TRBJ2-2; 9 bases map to TRBD2. This sequence originates from an elderly man with acute or convalescent COVID-19. The CDR3 is CASSWVAGGPAGELFF. The CDR3 DNA is TGTGCCAGCAGCTGGGTCGCGGGAGGGCCGGCCGGGGAGCTGTTTTTT.